What follows are 15 T cell receptor beta chains derived from one specimen sequenced in a study of beta chain features in type 1 diabetes. Study observations and caveats: TCRB CDR3 length was moderately but significantly reduced in all four CD4+ subsets of Type 1 diabetes patients.

What these receptors recognize is not known. The isolated RNA, all of it, was reverse transcribed, so expressed TCRB transcripts were what got sequenced. The table came from immunoSEQ multiplex PCR; TCRdb's copy has only in-frame clones and leaves some out. The sample shows approximately 170,000 clones, roughly 59% of them seen only once. Sequencing was performed on naive CD4+ T cells from blood. These receptors all stem from a man aged 30 to 39 with type 1 diabetes.

This clone was counted a few times. The V gene is TRBV25-1, the J gene TRBJ2-3; D uncertain. The V and J ends lost 4 bases and 3 bases respectively, with 8 bases between them. Germline V lookup: CDR1 MGHDK, CDR2 SYGVNS. The CDR3 is made up of 13 amino acids. Here the CDR3 DNA reads TGTGCCAGCAGTGGAATTAGGACAGATACGCAGTATTTT. Translated: CASSGIRTDTQYF. Drawing the rest from reference TRBV25-1 and TRBJ2-3, the complete variable domain is EADIYQTPRYLVIGTGKKITLECSQTMGHDKMYWYQQDPGMELHLIHYSYGVNSTEKGDLSSESTVSRIRTEHFPLTLESARPSHTSQYLCASSGIRTDTQYFGPGTRLTVL.

V is TRBV29-1 and J is TRBJ2-7; no definite D call. The CDR3 sequence is 14 residues long. Germline V CDR1 and CDR2: SQVTM, ANQGSEA. V lost 5 bases and J 6 bases, leaving 20 bases between the germline ends. The CDR3 DNA follows: TGCAGCGTTAGGGCCGGACGGATGCCCCGCGAGCAGTACTTC. Its protein is CSVRAGRMPREQYF.

J is TRBJ2-1 and V is TRBV27; 8 bases agree with TRBD2. V lost 1 base to trimming and J lost 3 bases; unmatched junction nucleotides: 8. Germline-derived CDR1 and CDR2 are MNHEY and SMNVEV (reference sequence). There are 17 residues in the CDR3. The CDR3: CASSLWTSLAGYNEQFF. CDR3 in DNA: TGTGCCAGCAGTTTATGGACTAGCTTGGCCGGCTACAATGAGCAGTTCTTC.

This chain uses TRBV25-1 with TRBJ2-5; D remains unclear. The CDR3 covers 14 residues. The germline gives CDR1 MGHDK, CDR2 SYGVNS. The V end was cut by 5 bases, the J end by 3 bases, with 13 bases between. CDR3 DNA: TGTGCCAGCAGTACATCGGCTAGGAAAGAGACCCAGTACTTC. Protein product: CASSTSARKETQYF.

With regard to this clone: The sample has other DNA sequences that encode this CDR3 too. This chain links TRBV7-9 with TRBJ1-1, with D unclear. The germline V gene encodes CDR1 SEHNR and CDR2 FQNEAQ (reference sequence). This CDR3 is 13 amino acids long. The V gene lost 1 base and the J gene lost 2 bases, with 5 bases spanning the gap. The CDR3 DNA is TGTGCCAGCAGCTTAGTAGGAAACACTGAAGCTTTCTTT. Translated: CASSLVGNTEAFF. The full variable domain, completed using reference TRBV7-9 and TRBJ1-1, is DTGVSQNPRHKITKRGQNVTFRCDPISEHNRLYWYRQTLGQGPEFLTYFQNEAQLEKSRLLSDRFSAERPKGSFSTLEIQRTEQGDSAMYLCASSLVGNTEAFFGQGTRLTVV.

CDR3 bases: TGTGCCAGCAGGCAAAGTCTGTCGTACGAGCAGTACTTC. Its protein product is CASRQSLSYEQYF. The chain links TRBV28 to TRBJ2-7; no clear D. V was trimmed by 6 bases and J by 4 bases, leaving 13 bases between them. Germline CDR1 and CDR2: MDHEN and SYDVKM. The CDR3 is 13 residues long.

Details on this clone: Different DNA sequences within this sample yield the same CDR3. This chain joins TRBV29-1 and TRBJ2-3; 8 nucleotides agree with TRBD2. Germline loops: CDR1 SQVTM, CDR2 ANQGSEA. V trimming: 4 bases; J trimming: 5 bases; junction bases outside the gene matches: 5. The length of the CDR3 is 13 residues. CDR3 coding DNA: TGCAGCGTTGCCGGGGGGGCCGGAGATACGCAGTATTTT. Residues: CSVAGGAGDTQYF.

This rearrangement joins TRBV7-9 to TRBJ2-1; a possible D gene is TRBD2 (5 bases). The CDR3 totals 14 residues. The germline V gene has CDR1 SEHNR and CDR2 FQNEAQ (reference sequence). V lost 2 bases to trimming and J lost 7 bases, with 12 bases between them. The CDR3 loop is CASSLRDLLNEQFF. The CDR3 nucleotides are TGTGCCAGCAGCTTACGGGATTTGTTGAATGAGCAGTTCTTC.

The rearrangement uses TRBV5-6 and TRBJ2-1; D gene ambiguous. Germline lookup yields CDR1 SGHDT and CDR2 YYEEEE. Trimming left V 2 bases short and J 8 bases short, with 5 bases between. The CDR3 is 11 amino acids. The CDR3 here is CASSFVDEQFF. The CDR3 DNA sequence: TGTGCCAGCAGCTTCGTAGATGAGCAGTTCTTC.

The V call is TRBV29-1, the J call TRBJ2-7; D assignment may be TRBD1 or TRBD2 (5 bases each). V lost 4 bases and J lost 0, with 10 bases in between. The germline V gene encodes CDR1 SQVTM and CDR2 ANQGSEA. This CDR3 has 13 amino acids. The CDR3 region is CSVAPGASYEQYF. CDR3 in DNA: TGCAGCGTTGCTCCCGGGGCCTCCTACGAGCAGTACTTC.

The chain uses TRBV30 and TRBJ1-2; D ambiguous. V was pared by 0 bases and J by 1 base, with 3 bases between. CDR3 length equals 12 residues. Germline V lookup: CDR1 GTSNPN, CDR2 SVGIG (reference sequence). The CDR3 nucleotides read TGTGCCTGGAGTGTACATAACTATGGCTACACCTTC. Protein sequence: CAWSVHNYGYTF.

The V gene is TRBV7-2, the J gene TRBJ2-7; the D is unclear. The CDR3 runs to 15 residues. V shed 0 bases and J shed 4 bases, with 13 bases lying between them. Germline V CDR1 and CDR2: SGHTA, FQGNSA. DNA of the CDR3: TGTGCCAGCAGCTTAGCGATGGGTTACGAGTACGAGCAGTACTTC. Protein sequence: CASSLAMGYEYEQYF. Supplemented by reference TRBV7-2 and TRBJ2-7, the full variable domain reads GAGVSQSPSNKVTEKGKDVELRCDPISGHTALYWYRQSLGQGLEFLIYFQGNSAPDKSGLPSDRFSAERTGGSVSTLTIQRTQQEDSAVYLCASSLAMGYEYEQYFGPGTRLTVT.

This clone was observed a single time. The chain carries TRBV2 and TRBJ1-5, with 9 bases that match TRBD1. Unmatched junction bases numbered 7, after V lost 4 bases and J lost 6 bases. Germline-derived CDR1 and CDR2 are SNHLY and FYNNEI. The length of the CDR3 is 15 residues. The CDR3 region has the DNA TGTGCCAGCAGTGTGGGTACAGGGGGCGGTCAGCCCCAGCATTTT. Encoded protein: CASSVGTGGGQPQHF.

This sequence joins TRBV29-1 and TRBJ2-3; weak D call: TRBD1 (5 bases). In germline, CDR1 is SQVTM, CDR2 ANQGSEA. This CDR3 has 12 amino acids. V lost 7 bases to trimming and J lost 2 bases, with 10 bases between them. CDR3 protein: CSATASTDTQYF. The CDR3 DNA is TGCAGCGCGACAGCTTCCACAGATACGCAGTATTTT.

This clone occurred once. The chain recombines TRBV5-4 with TRBJ2-3; D unresolved. The CDR3 runs 19 residues. Germline V gene lookup returns CDR1 SGHNT and CDR2 YYREEE (reference sequence). V dropped 0 bases and J dropped 0 bases, with 20 bases sitting between them. DNA of the CDR3: TGTGCCAGCAGCTTGGGTATAGTACAGTCCCTCTCTAGCACAGATACGCAGTATTTT. Amino acid sequence: CASSLGIVQSLSSTDTQYF.